The 29 T cell receptor beta chains presented below share a single source sample, sequenced in a study of shared clonotypes between healthy human individuals (TCRdb year 2020). Library construction relied on the immunoSEQ multiplex PCR assay. Not all clones reach the TCRdb copy of this immuneACCESS table, which keeps in-frame sequences only. Checked studies attribute under half of the gap to unresolved V genes and leave the rest unexplained. Present in this sample are about 2 million clones, 85% to 95% of which were seen just once. 0.13% of the sample belongs to the ten largest clones. Sequenced: naive CD4+ T cells sorted from blood. Interpreted using the paper, the cell subset or site label stands for: CD45RA+ positively selected. The receptors were gathered from a man aged 18 to 30 in good health.

The chain combines TRBV2 with TRBJ2-5, with 7 nucleotides matching TRBD1. CDR1 is SNHLY and CDR2 is FYNNEI in the germline V gene. The V and J ends lost 5 bases and 2 bases, in that order; junction bases with no gene match: 8. The CDR3 has 15 amino acids. The CDR3 nucleotides read TGTGCCAGCAGTAACGCCTGGACAGGACAAGAGACCCAGTACTTC. The encoded protein is CASSNAWTGQETQYF.

The CDR3: CASSQDHANNEQFF. The DNA of the CDR3 is TGTGCCAGCAGCCAAGATCATGCGAACAATGAGCAGTTCTTC. The chain is built from TRBV14 and TRBJ2-1, with D hard to call. Germline CDR1 is SGHDN and CDR2 is FVKESK. Trimming shortened V by 0 bases and J by 5 bases, and 8 bases separated the two germline ends. This CDR3 has 14 amino acids.

The J gene is TRBJ1-2, the V gene TRBV6-5; no definite D call. Germline-derived CDR1 and CDR2 are MNHEY and SVGAGI. This CDR3 spans 15 amino acids. The V end lost 0 bases, the J end lost 8 bases, and 16 bases lay between the germline ends. The CDR3 loop reads CASSYSTGQRLGYTF. CDR3 nucleotide sequence: TGTGCCAGCAGTTACTCGACGGGTCAGAGGTTGGGCTACACCTTC.

The V call is TRBV6-5, the J call TRBJ2-7; D ambiguous. The CDR3 loop spans 15 amino acids. The V gene's germline CDR1 is MNHEY and CDR2 SVGAGI. V was pared by 2 bases and J by 1 base, with 12 bases between. CDR3 DNA sequence: TGTGCCAGCAGTTACGACTCGAATCCTTCCTACGAGCAGTACTTC. Translation: CASSYDSNPSYEQYF.

The gene calls are TRBV28 and TRBJ1-1, with D possibly TRBD1 on 6 matching bases. The CDR3 sequence is 14 residues long. The V end lost 6 bases, the J end lost 1 base, and 12 bases lay between the germline ends. CDR1 MDHEN and CDR2 SYDVKM come from the germline V gene. The CDR3: CASSALQGNTEAFF. The CDR3 DNA sequence: TGTGCCAGCAGCGCATTACAGGGGAACACTGAAGCTTTCTTT.

Details on this clone: Other DNA sequences in the sample encode the same CDR3. The genes are TRBV9 and TRBJ1-5; D is uncertain. Deletions cut 0 bases from V and 6 bases from J, with 7 bases between. Germline CDR1 is SGDLS and CDR2 is YYNGEE. CDR3 length equals 13 residues. The CDR3 nucleotides are TGTGCCAGCAGCGTAGCGGGAGGTCAGCCCCAGCATTTT. It encodes CASSVAGGQPQHF.

To note about this clone: This sample also contains other DNA sequences that code for the same CDR3. V and J are TRBV28 and TRBJ1-5; D gene unclear. The CDR3 runs 11 residues. Germline values: CDR1 MDHEN, CDR2 SYDVKM. V lost 6 bases and J lost 7, with 7 bases in between. CDR3 amino acids: CASSRGQPQHF. DNA of the CDR3: TGTGCCAGCAGCCGAGGGCAGCCCCAGCATTTT.

The rearrangement uses TRBV5-1 and TRBJ2-3, with a possible D match to TRBD2 (6 bases). Germline CDR1 reads SGHRS; CDR2 reads YFSETQ. With 4 bases removed from V and 6 bases from J, the gap between germline ends came to 15 bases. The CDR3 is 14 residues long. The CDR3 reads CASSLLFGRDTQYF. Written as DNA, the CDR3 is TGCGCCAGCAGCCTCCTTTTTGGGAGGGATACGCAGTATTTT.

The rearrangement links TRBV5-1 to TRBJ2-1; 11 bases are shared with TRBD2. This CDR3 contains 16 residues. V lost 5 bases to trimming and J lost 8 bases; unmatched junction nucleotides: 12. Germline assignment: CDR1 SGHRS and CDR2 YFSETQ. Here the CDR3 DNA reads TGCGCCAGCAGGCCACTAGCGGGAGCGGCTTTGGATGAGCAGTTCTTC. Protein sequence: CASRPLAGAALDEQFF.

This clone was counted a single time. The rearrangement links TRBV20-1 to TRBJ2-1, with D hard to call. Germline CDR1 DFQATT, CDR2 SNEGSKA (reference sequence). The V and J ends lost 7 bases and 2 bases respectively, with 6 bases between them. The CDR3 sequence is 11 residues long. In DNA form, the CDR3 reads TGCAGTGTAGTAACCTACAATGAGCAGTTCTTC. Translation: CSVVTYNEQFF.

CDR3 in DNA: TGTGCCAGCAGCTTAGTTCGTCTGGGCCAAGAGACCCAGTACTTC. Translation gives CASSLVRLGQETQYF. The chain uses TRBV7-2 and TRBJ2-5; D remains ambiguous. Trimming shortened V by 1 base and J by 1 base, and 10 bases separated the two germline ends. Germline V gene sequence: CDR1 SGHTA, CDR2 FQGNSA. The CDR3 runs to 15 residues.

This clone was seen once. The genes are TRBV10-2 and TRBJ1-5; maybe TRBD1 (5 bases). This CDR3 is 14 amino acids long. Between the trimmed V and J ends, which lost 4 bases and 5 bases, there was a span of 12 bases. Germline V gene lookup returns CDR1 WSHSY and CDR2 SAAADI. The CDR3 loop is CASSGAGSDQPQHF. The CDR3 DNA reads TGCGCCAGCAGTGGGGCAGGGTCTGATCAGCCCCAGCATTTT.

V is TRBV7-9 and J is TRBJ2-3; weak D call: TRBD2 (6 bases). The V and J ends lost 7 bases and 5 bases respectively, with 13 bases between them. Germline CDR1 SEHNR, CDR2 FQNEAQ (reference sequence). The CDR3 is made up of 13 amino acids. CDR3 protein: CASTLAGQDTQYF. The DNA for the CDR3 is TGTGCCAGCACCTTGGCGGGGCAAGATACGCAGTATTTT.

The V call is TRBV11-2, the J call TRBJ2-7; D is ambiguous. The CDR3 totals 14 residues. Germline CDR1 is SGHAT and CDR2 is FQNNGV. V was shortened by 1 base and J by 3 bases, with 10 bases between the two germline ends. The CDR3 spells CASSLVSRFYEQYF. The CDR3 DNA reads TGTGCCAGCAGCTTAGTGAGCAGATTCTACGAGCAGTACTTC.

The rearrangement joins TRBV28 to TRBJ2-3; D gene unclear. The ends were cut back, 7 bases at V and 1 base at J, with 6 bases in the middle. There are 12 residues in the CDR3. CDR1 and CDR2 (germline): MDHEN, SYDVKM. The CDR3 coding sequence is TGTGCCAGCACGCCAGGCACAGATACGCAGTATTTT. Translating gives CASTPGTDTQYF.

The CDR3 region is CAISESRAPGTPPKNIQYF. The CDR3 coding sequence is TGTGCCATCAGTGAGTCGAGGGCTCCTGGGACTCCGCCCAAAAACATTCAGTACTTC. V gene TRBV10-3 combines with J gene TRBJ2-4; TRBD2 might be the D (6 bases). CDR1 is ENHRY, CDR2 SYGVKD, per germline. V lost 0 bases and J 2 bases, leaving 20 bases between the germline ends. The CDR3 runs 19 residues.

This clone was seen just once. The V and J genes are TRBV2 and TRBJ1-3; possibly TRBD1 for D (5 bases). Germline values: CDR1 SNHLY, CDR2 FYNNEI. The CDR3 has 9 residues. The CDR3 reads CASWGPWYF. The CDR3 bases are TGTGCATCCTGGGGCCCCTGGTATTTT.

The V and J genes are TRBV7-8 and TRBJ1-1; D not resolved. This CDR3 has 15 residues. Deletions cut 5 bases from V and 4 bases from J, with 17 bases between. Germline CDR1 reads SGHVS; CDR2 reads FQNEAQ. The CDR3 sequence: CASSPEGGKTTEAFF. The CDR3 bases are TGTGCCAGCAGCCCCGAGGGAGGTAAGACCACTGAAGCTTTCTTT.

As to this clone: Other nucleotide sequences from this sample produce the same CDR3. The chain couples TRBV18 to TRBJ2-7; D gene uncertain. The CDR3 is made up of 14 amino acids. V was shortened by 3 bases and J by 2 bases, with 11 bases between the two germline ends. CDR1 and CDR2 from the germline V gene are KGHSH and LQKENI. CDR3 residues: CASSPGRLTYEQYF. For the CDR3, the DNA is TGTGCCAGCTCACCCGGACGCCTTACCTACGAGCAGTACTTC.

The chain combines TRBV5-1 with TRBJ2-5; 8 bases are shared with TRBD2. Germline values: CDR1 SGHRS, CDR2 YFSETQ. The CDR3 extends over 15 amino acids. V trimming: 0 bases; J trimming: 2 bases; junction bases outside the gene matches: 3. The CDR3 loop is CASSLETSVQETQYF. The CDR3 DNA reads as TGCGCCAGCAGCTTGGAGACTAGCGTTCAAGAGACCCAGTACTTC.

V gene TRBV7-9 combines with J gene TRBJ1-1, with a tentative D call TRBD1 (5 bases). The V end lost 5 bases, the J end lost 7 bases, and 17 bases lay between the germline ends. There are 14 residues in the CDR3. Germline values: CDR1 SEHNR, CDR2 FQNEAQ (reference sequence). The CDR3 DNA follows: TGTGCCAGCAGCACTAGGGGTCAGAGGGGTGAAGCTTTCTTT. This gives the protein CASSTRGQRGEAFF.

V and J are TRBV6-5 and TRBJ2-7; the D is unclear. The CDR3 is 14 amino acids. With 6 bases removed from V and 0 bases from J, the gap between germline ends came to 12 bases. Germline loops: CDR1 MNHEY, CDR2 SVGAGI. The CDR3 DNA reads as TGTGCCAGCAGAGTTACGTCAAGCTCCTACGAGCAGTACTTC. This gives the protein CASRVTSSSYEQYF.

The chain combines TRBV7-9 with TRBJ2-1, with D unresolved. Germline-derived CDR1 and CDR2 are SEHNR and FQNEAQ (reference sequence). The CDR3 is 16 amino acids. V was pared by 3 bases and J by 0 bases, with 12 bases between. The CDR3 spells CASSFDTGPSYNEQFF. CDR3 bases: TGTGCCAGCAGCTTTGATACCGGGCCCTCCTACAATGAGCAGTTCTTC.

Remarks on this clone: Other DNA sequences in this sample translate to the same CDR3. The V call is TRBV30, the J call TRBJ2-7; D assignment may be TRBD1 or TRBD2 (5 bases each). The CDR3 is made up of 12 amino acids. Looked up from germline, CDR1 is GTSNPN and CDR2 is SVGIG (reference sequence). The V end lost 3 bases, the J end lost 3 bases, and 9 bases lay between the germline ends. The CDR3 DNA reads TGTGCCTGGAGCCGGGACGGCTACGAGCAGTACTTC. Its translation is CAWSRDGYEQYF.

This chain joins TRBV28 and TRBJ2-5, with 9 positions matching TRBD2. The CDR3 spans 15 residues. Germline values: CDR1 MDHEN, CDR2 SYDVKM. V trimming: 7 bases; J trimming: 5 bases; junction bases outside the gene matches: 11. CDR3 bases: TGTGCCAGCAAGTCTAGCGGGGAGGAACCGGAGACCCAGTACTTC. Translation: CASKSSGEEPETQYF.

The chain combines TRBV6-1 with TRBJ1-3; TRBD1 might be the D (5 bases). The CDR3 extends over 14 amino acids. Germline-derived CDR1 and CDR2 are MNHNS and SASEGT. The germline V and J ends were trimmed by 6 bases and 0 bases, with 9 bases remaining between them. This chain's CDR3 is CASRSGPSGNTIYF. CDR3 bases: TGTGCCAGCAGGTCGGGGCCCTCTGGAAACACCATATATTTT.

As for this clone: In the same sample, other DNA sequences code for this CDR3. Written as DNA, the CDR3 is TGTGCCAGCAGTTTAGGGAACACTGAAGCTTTCTTT. This encodes CASSLGNTEAFF. This chain connects TRBV28 to TRBJ1-1; D gene uncertain. The germline V gene has CDR1 MDHEN and CDR2 SYDVKM. Trimming took off 2 bases at V and 1 base at J, with 2 bases between the two ends. The CDR3 has 12 amino acids.

The rearrangement joins TRBV18 to TRBJ2-3; D call uncertain. CDR1 and CDR2 (germline): KGHSH, LQKENI. CDR3 size: 15 residues. Trimming pared 3 bases from V and 5 bases from J, leaving 15 bases between. The CDR3 spells CASSPPSGPGDTQYF. CDR3 nucleotides: TGTGCCAGCTCACCTCCGTCCGGCCCGGGAGATACGCAGTATTTT.

This chain joins TRBV4-3 and TRBJ2-7, with 9 bases aligning to TRBD2. The junction had 9 bases not matched to a gene; V was cut back by 3 bases and J by 0 bases. Germline V gene sequence: CDR1 LGHNA, CDR2 YSLEER. CDR3 size: 17 residues. CDR3 protein: CASSQGVAGELSYEQYF. In DNA, the CDR3 is TGCGCCAGCAGCCAGGGGGTAGCGGGAGAACTCTCCTACGAGCAGTACTTC.